The 14 T cell receptor beta chains listed next were all sequenced from one sample in a study of T cell responses to AZD1222 COVID-19 vaccine. Only in-frame clones appear in the TCRdb table, and some are missing; sequencing was by immunoSEQ multiplex PCR. This table has 110,000 or so clones, roughly 88% appearing once. This specimen consisted of peripheral blood, obtained 28 days after the second AZD1222 dose. These receptors came from an adult who received the AZD1222 COVID-19 vaccine.

The chain is built from TRBV3-1 (or the pseudogene TRBV3-2) and TRBJ2-7; 13 nucleotides align to TRBD2. The CDR3 has 16 amino acids. The V gene end was trimmed by 4 bases and the J gene end by 0 bases; junction bases not matched to a gene: 3. CDR1 LGHDT and CDR2 YNNKEL come from the germline V gene (reference sequence). DNA of the CDR3: TGTGCCAGCAGCCTCGGGACTAGCGGGGTCTCCTACGAGCAGTACTTC. Its translation is CASSLGTSGVSYEQYF.

The rearrangement links TRBV2 to TRBJ1-1; no definite D call. CDR3 size: 12 residues. The germline V gene has CDR1 SNHLY and CDR2 FYNNEI. V lost 4 bases and J lost 4, with 7 bases in between. CDR3: CASSGGITEAFF. CDR3 DNA: TGTGCCAGCAGTGGGGGAATCACTGAAGCTTTCTTT.

The rearrangement uses TRBV7-2 and TRBJ1-1; D unclear. Germline V gene data show CDR1 as SGHTA and CDR2 as FQGNSA. Deletions cut 4 bases from V and 5 bases from J, with 14 bases between. This CDR3 is 14 amino acids long. The CDR3: CASSSVTWLTEAFF. The CDR3 DNA is TGTGCCAGCAGCTCGGTAACATGGTTGACTGAAGCTTTCTTT.

The chain employs TRBV10-3 and TRBJ1-2; 7 nucleotides align to TRBD1. Germline-derived CDR1 and CDR2 are ENHRY and SYGVKD. The CDR3 is 18 amino acids. The junction had 16 bases not matched to a gene; V was cut back by 4 bases and J by 2 bases. The CDR3 DNA reads as TGTGCCATCAGTGCCACGGGGAACAGGGGAGGTTCGAACTATGGCTACACCTTC. Encoded protein: CAISATGNRGGSNYGYTF.

This clone was observed a handful of times. The chain is built from TRBV5-1 and TRBJ1-1; D remains unclear. This CDR3 contains 15 residues. Trimming cost V 0 bases and J 8 bases, with 17 bases left between them. Germline V CDR1 and CDR2: SGHRS, YFSETQ. The CDR3 region is CASSLAGFSNSEAFF. Written as DNA, the CDR3 is TGCGCCAGCAGCTTGGCCGGGTTCTCAAATTCAGAAGCTTTCTTT. Full variable domain (missing parts from reference TRBV5-1 and TRBJ1-1): KAGVTQTPRYLIKTRGQQVTLSCSPISGHRSVSWYQQTPGQGLQFLFEYFSETQRNKGNFPGRFSGRQFSNSRSEMNVSTLELGDSALYLCASSLAGFSNSEAFFGQGTRLTVV.

This rearrangement joins TRBV3-1 (or the pseudogene TRBV3-2) to TRBJ1-1; TRBD1 is a possible D gene (5 bases). V was pared by 0 bases and J by 1 base, with 15 bases between. The germline V gene has CDR1 LGHDT and CDR2 YNNKEL (reference sequence). The CDR3 has 17 amino acids. In nucleotides, the CDR3 is TGTGCCAGCAGCCAAGATGGGGCATACGCCGGGAACACTGAAGCTTTCTTT. This sequence encodes CASSQDGAYAGNTEAFF.

The chain links TRBV19 to TRBJ1-6, with 8 bases fitting TRBD1. V shed 7 bases, J shed 6 bases, and the junction held 11 bases outside the gene matches. The CDR3 has 16 residues. CDR1 is LNHDA, CDR2 SQIVND, per germline (reference sequence). For the CDR3, the DNA is TGTGCCAGTACCCGGACAGGGCCGGCTCCTAATTCACCCCTCCACTTT. It translates to CASTRTGPAPNSPLHF.

This chain connects TRBV6-5 to TRBJ1-3; the D is unclear. Germline V lookup: CDR1 MNHEY, CDR2 SVGAGI. V shed 6 bases and J shed 4 bases, with 13 bases lying between them. This CDR3 has 14 residues. The CDR3 protein is CASRAGLRGNTIYF. In DNA, the CDR3 is TGTGCCAGCAGGGCCGGGCTGAGGGGAAACACCATATATTTT.

This clone showed up just a few times. V is TRBV7-2 and J is TRBJ2-3; D possibly corresponds to TRBD2 (5 bases). V was cut by 1 base and J by 4 bases, with 12 bases left in between. Germline V CDR1 and CDR2: SGHTA, FQGNSA. CDR3 length: 15 residues. The CDR3, as DNA: TGTGCCAGCAGCTTAGTCTCTAGCAGCTCAGATACGCAGTATTTT. It yields the protein CASSLVSSSSDTQYF.

The J gene is TRBJ1-2, the V gene TRBV6-5, with D uncertain. The germline gives CDR1 MNHEY, CDR2 SVGAGI. The V end lost 0 bases, the J end lost 1 base, and 9 bases lay between the germline ends. The CDR3 consists of 15 residues. As DNA, the CDR3 is TGTGCCAGCAGTTACTCGAAAGTGGTTAACTATGGCTACACCTTC. Translated: CASSYSKVVNYGYTF.

The V gene is TRBV9, the J gene TRBJ1-4; a possible D gene is TRBD1 (5 bases). The CDR3 runs to 15 residues. V was pared by 4 bases and J by 3 bases, with 13 bases between. Germline V gene sequence: CDR1 SGDLS, CDR2 YYNGEE. The chain's CDR3 is CASSFRGKANEKLFF. CDR3 bases: TGTGCCAGCAGCTTTCGGGGGAAGGCTAATGAAAAACTGTTTTTT.

The rearrangement joins TRBV4-3 to TRBJ1-4; TRBD1 might be the D (5 bases). The V gene lost 1 base and the J gene lost 6 bases, with 9 bases spanning the gap. CDR3 size: 14 residues. Germline V gene data show CDR1 as LGHNA and CDR2 as YSLEER. CDR3 in amino acids: CASSQGQGDEKLFF. CDR3 coding DNA: TGCGCCAGCAGCCAAGGGCAGGGTGATGAAAAACTGTTTTTT.

J is TRBJ2-3 and V is TRBV10-3, with TRBD2 identical over 10 bases. Germline values: CDR1 ENHRY, CDR2 SYGVKD. CDR3 size: 15 residues. Trimming took 4 bases from V and 4 from J; bases not matched to a gene: 5. CDR3 sequence reads: CAISGSGGGPDTQYF. The DNA for the CDR3 is TGTGCCATCAGTGGAAGCGGGGGGGGCCCAGATACGCAGTATTTT.

The V call is TRBV4-3, the J call TRBJ2-1; D remains ambiguous. Per germline, CDR1 LGHNA and CDR2 YSLEER. The CDR3 is 14 residues long. V was shortened by 0 bases and J by 3 bases, with 6 bases between the two germline ends. The CDR3 region has the DNA TGCGCCAGCAGCCAAGAAACAGACTACAATGAGCAGTTCTTC. Its protein is CASSQETDYNEQFF.